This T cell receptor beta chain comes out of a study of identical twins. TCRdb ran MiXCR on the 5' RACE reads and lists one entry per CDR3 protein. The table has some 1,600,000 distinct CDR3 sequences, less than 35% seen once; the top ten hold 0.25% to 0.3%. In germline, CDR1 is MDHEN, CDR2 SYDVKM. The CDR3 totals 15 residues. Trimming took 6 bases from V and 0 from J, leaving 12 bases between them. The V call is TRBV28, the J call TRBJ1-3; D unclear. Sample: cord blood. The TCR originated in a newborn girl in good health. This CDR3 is CASRLGQLSGNTIYF. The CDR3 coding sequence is TGTGCCAGCAGGCTGGGTCAGCTCTCTGGAAACACCATATATTTT.